This T cell receptor beta chain is from a study of blood T cells in healthy people across ages. Trimming removed 1 base at V and 3 bases at J, with 13 bases between. The V gene's germline CDR1 is DFQATT and CDR2 SNEGSKA (reference sequence). The CDR3 has 14 amino acids. Through a sample-barcoded 5' primer and a J-beta primer mix, a second PCR was run for roughly 6 to 12 cycles. TCRdb passed the 5' RACE reads through MiXCR, listing each CDR3 protein once. Among about 730,000 distinct CDR3 sequences, more than 40% were seen once, and the ten largest hold 20% to 25%. The chain joins TRBV20-1 to TRBJ2-7; the D call may be TRBD1 or TRBD2 (5 bases each). Sequencing was performed on blood. This receptor was obtained from a woman aged 60-75 years in good health. CDR3 amino acids: CSARARDAYYEQYF. In nucleotides, the CDR3 is TGCAGTGCTAGAGCCCGGGACGCATACTACGAGCAGTACTTC.